These 15 T cell receptor beta chains came from one sample sequenced in a study of T cell repertoires in cytomegalovirus infection. TCRdb re-called the reads with MiXCR, one entry per CDR3 protein. This table has more than 650,000 distinct CDR3 sequences, 35% to 45% appearing once. The sequencing input was PBMCs. The receptors were gathered from a human donor in good health (CMV status not recorded). Some clones in this sample may be carry-over from other donors' samples.

The chain recombines TRBV6-6 with TRBJ2-5, with a possible D match to TRBD2 (6 bases). The CDR3 extends over 15 amino acids. CDR1 is MNHNY, CDR2 SVGAGI, per germline (reference sequence). Trimming left V 3 bases short and J 2 bases short, with 13 bases between. CDR3 nucleotides: TGTGCCAGCAGTTATAGTGGACTACCACAAGAGACCCAGTACTTC. As protein: CASSYSGLPQETQYF.

The V gene is TRBV7-6, the J gene TRBJ2-2; the D gene is possibly TRBD2 (5 bases). CDR1 and CDR2 (germline): SGHVS, FNYEAQ. The CDR3 sequence is 15 residues long. The V end lost 2 bases, the J end lost 4 bases, and 11 bases lay between the germline ends. The CDR3 reads CASSLWLGVTGELFF. The CDR3, as DNA: TGTGCCAGCAGCTTATGGTTGGGAGTCACCGGGGAGCTGTTTTTT.

This clonotype was counted between two and nine times. Its ends do not fully match the called genes, so a read error is possible. This chain uses TRBV7-7 with TRBJ2-3, with 11 nucleotides matching TRBD2. Per the germline V gene, CDR1 is SSHAT and CDR2 is FNYEAQ (reference sequence). CDR3 length: 16 residues. For the CDR3, the DNA is TGTGCTAGCAGCCCGTCGACTAGCGGGGGCACAGATACGCAGTATTTT. Its protein product is CASSPSTSGGTDTQYF.

This clonotype has only a few counts. This chain links TRBV6-6 with TRBJ1-1; possible D gene TRBD1, 6 bases. CDR1 is MNHNY and CDR2 is SVGAGI in the germline V gene (reference sequence). With 5 bases removed from V and 3 bases from J, the gap between germline ends came to 25 bases. The CDR3 spans 18 residues. Here the CDR3 DNA reads TGTGCCAGCAGTGTGTGGGGGGACATTACAGGGTTGGACACTGAAGCTTTCTTT. Translated: CASSVWGDITGLDTEAFF.

This clonotype was observed a single time. A much larger clone sits a single nucleotide away, making a read error possible. The chain links TRBV12-3 or TRBV12-4 to TRBJ1-2; 8 bases agree with TRBD1. This CDR3 has 19 residues. J lost 4 bases, V lost 4 bases, and 20 bases had no gene match. The CDR3 DNA follows: TGTGCCAGCAGTTCCCCGCAGGGGGCAGGGGGCTCGGGTGGCTATGGCTACACCTTC. This gives the protein CASSSPQGAGGSGGYGYTF.

Comment on this clonotype: A much more abundant neighbour one base away suggests this may be a read error. This chain joins TRBV7-6 and TRBJ2-2; no clear D. Trimming left V 5 bases short and J 3 bases short, with 16 bases between. In germline, CDR1 is SGHVS, CDR2 FNYEAQ. This CDR3 is 16 amino acids long. The CDR3 DNA reads as TGTGCCAGCAGCCCGCCGGGTTGGGCGGACACCGGGGAGCTGTTTTTT. Its translation: CASSPPGWADTGELFF. Full variable domain (rest looked up from reference TRBV7-6 and TRBJ2-2): GAGVSQSPRYKVTKRGQDVALRCDPISGHVSLYWYRQALGQGPEFLTYFNYEAQQDKSGLPNDRFSAERPEGSISTLTIQRTEQRDSAMYRCASSPPGWADTGELFFGEGSRLTVL.

The genes are TRBV2 and TRBJ1-5; a weak D match, TRBD1 (6 bases). Trimming pared 3 bases from V and 6 bases from J, leaving 15 bases between. The length of the CDR3 is 15 residues. Germline loops: CDR1 SNHLY, CDR2 FYNNEI. For the CDR3, the DNA is TGTGCCAGCAGTGATCAACAGGGCGGTTTTCAGCCCCAGCATTTT. It yields the protein CASSDQQGGFQPQHF.

This chain joins TRBV4-1 and TRBJ2-7; TRBD1 matches 9 bases. Germline V gene data show CDR1 as MGHRA and CDR2 as YSYEKL. The CDR3 totals 16 residues. The V and J ends lost 1 base and 3 bases, in that order; junction bases with no gene match: 7. The DNA of the CDR3 is TGCGCCAGCAGCCAAGGTAGCTGGACAGGGGTCTACGAGCAGTACTTC. The encoded protein is CASSQGSWTGVYEQYF.

This clonotype was recorded only once. The chain carries TRBV20-1 and TRBJ2-5; D perhaps matches TRBD1 (6 bases). CDR3 length equals 13 residues. V dropped 6 bases and J dropped 0 bases, with 11 bases sitting between them. Germline V CDR1 and CDR2: DFQATT, SNEGSKA (reference sequence). As DNA, the CDR3 is TGCAGTGCACCCCGGACAGACCAAGAGACCCAGTACTTC. Translated: CSAPRTDQETQYF.

The rearrangement links TRBV4-2 to TRBJ1-3, with D hard to call. V was trimmed by 0 bases and J by 1 base, leaving 7 bases between them. Germline V gene data show CDR1 as LGHNA and CDR2 as YNFKEQ. The CDR3 spans 15 residues. CDR3 coding DNA: TGTGCCAGCAGCCAAGATCATGAGTCTGGAAACACCATATATTTT. The encoded protein is CASSQDHESGNTIYF.

This chain uses TRBV19 with TRBJ2-2; 15 positions match TRBD2. This CDR3 is built from 16 residues. V lost 10 bases to trimming and J lost 4 bases; unmatched junction nucleotides: 7. The germline V gene encodes CDR1 LNHDA and CDR2 SQIVND (reference sequence). CDR3 DNA sequence: TGTGCCACCCGGGGACTAGCGGGGGGACCCACCGGGGAGCTGTTTTTT. This sequence encodes CATRGLAGGPTGELFF.

This clonotype was counted at least ten times. The gene calls are TRBV9 and TRBJ2-2; maybe TRBD2 (5 bases). The CDR3 runs 16 residues. Germline V gene lookup returns CDR1 SGDLS and CDR2 YYNGEE. V was pared by 3 bases and J by 9 bases, with 21 bases between. CDR3 protein: CASSASISIAPWELFF. CDR3 coding DNA: TGTGCCAGCAGCGCTTCTATCTCGATAGCGCCCTGGGAGCTGTTTTTT.

The chain couples TRBV19 to TRBJ1-1; no firm D call. V was trimmed by 5 bases and J by 8 bases, leaving 9 bases between them. CDR3 length: 11 residues. CDR1 is LNHDA, CDR2 SQIVND, per germline (reference sequence). The CDR3 nucleotides read TGTGCCAGTAGTCGCAGGCAGGAAGCTTTCTTT. It specifies CASSRRQEAFF. Complete variable domain (other parts from reference TRBV19 and TRBJ1-1): DGGITQSPKYLFRKEGQNVTLSCEQNLNHDAMYWYRQDPGQGLRLIYYSQIVNDFQKGDIAEGYSVSREKKESFPLTVTSAQKNPTAFYLCASSRRQEAFFGQGTRLTVV.

This chain uses TRBV20-1 with TRBJ2-3, with 13 bases fitting TRBD2. V was pared by 3 bases and J by 2 bases, with 8 bases of the junction left unmatched. The CDR3 loop spans 17 amino acids. Germline V gene lookup returns CDR1 DFQATT and CDR2 SNEGSKA (reference sequence). CDR3 bases: TGCAGTGCTAGTGATAGTGGACTAGCGGGAGTCACAGATACGCAGTATTTT. Protein: CSASDSGLAGVTDTQYF.

The V and J genes are TRBV27 and TRBJ2-1, with TRBD2 matching 8 bases. V dropped 6 bases and J dropped 5; count of bases not matched to a gene: 9. The germline V gene has CDR1 MNHEY and CDR2 SMNVEV (reference sequence). The CDR3 sequence is 15 residues long. CDR3 coding DNA: TGTGCCAGCAGCCTTCGGGAGGGCCCCCACAATGAGCAGTTCTTC. It is translated as CASSLREGPHNEQFF.